This T cell receptor beta chain stems from a study of blood T cell repertoires in COVID-19. Measured with immunoSEQ multiplex PCR; TCRdb has only the in-frame clones, and not every one. The data hold approximately 81,000 clones, with more than 85% observed a single time. Germline lookup yields CDR1 KGHSH and CDR2 LQKENI. After removal of 5 bases from V and 5 bases from J, the junction contained 2 bases not matched to a gene. This CDR3 contains 15 residues. V and J are TRBV18 and TRBJ2-1; 14 positions match TRBD2. This sequence originates from a woman between 45 and 65 years old with acute COVID-19. The sequenced sample consisted of PBMCs or T cells enriched from blood (not recorded which). CDR3 amino acids: CASSSGLAGDNEQFF. The CDR3 bases are TGTGCCAGCTCATCGGGACTAGCGGGGGACAATGAGCAGTTCTTC.